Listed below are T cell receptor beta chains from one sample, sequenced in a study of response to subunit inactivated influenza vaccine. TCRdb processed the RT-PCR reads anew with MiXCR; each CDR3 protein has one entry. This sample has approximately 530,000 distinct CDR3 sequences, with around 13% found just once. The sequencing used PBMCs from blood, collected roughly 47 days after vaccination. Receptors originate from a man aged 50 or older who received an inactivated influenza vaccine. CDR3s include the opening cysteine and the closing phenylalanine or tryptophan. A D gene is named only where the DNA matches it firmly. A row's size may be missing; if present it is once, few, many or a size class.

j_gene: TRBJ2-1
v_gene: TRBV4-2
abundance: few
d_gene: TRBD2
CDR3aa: CASSQGELAGVREQFF
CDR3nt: TGTGCCAGCAGCCAAGGAGAGCTAGCGGGGGTGCGAGAGCAGTTCTTC

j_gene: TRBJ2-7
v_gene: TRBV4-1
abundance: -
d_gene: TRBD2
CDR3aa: CASSPRLISGRYSYEQYF
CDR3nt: TGCGCCAGCAGCCCAAGGCTAATTAGCGGGAGGTACTCCTACGAGCAGTACTTC

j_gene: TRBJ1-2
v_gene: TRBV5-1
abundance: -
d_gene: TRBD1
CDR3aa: CASSSGTEVYGYTF
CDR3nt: TGCGCCAGCAGCTCCGGGACAGAAGTGTATGGCTACACCTTC

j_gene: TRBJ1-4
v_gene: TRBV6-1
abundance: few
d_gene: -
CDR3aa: CASSLGGQNEKLFF
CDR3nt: TGTGCCAGCAGCCTGGGGGGGCAAAATGAAAAACTGTTTTTT

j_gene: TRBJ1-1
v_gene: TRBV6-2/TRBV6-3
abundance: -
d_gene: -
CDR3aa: CASSYLGQNTEAFF
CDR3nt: TGTGCCAGCAGTTACCTAGGACAGAACACTGAAGCTTTCTTT

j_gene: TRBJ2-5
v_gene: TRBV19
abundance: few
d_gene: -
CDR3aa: CASSMAAGPVETQYF
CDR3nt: TGTGCCAGTAGTATGGCGGCAGGACCTGTGGAGACCCAGTACTTC

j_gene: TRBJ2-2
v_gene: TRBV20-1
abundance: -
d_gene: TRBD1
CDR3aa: CSAMVPGQGQTGELFF
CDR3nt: TGCAGTGCAATGGTCCCGGGACAGGGGCAAACCGGGGAGCTGTTTTTT

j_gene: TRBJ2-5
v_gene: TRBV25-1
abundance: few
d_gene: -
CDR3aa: CASSEVGAPKPGYF
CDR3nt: TGTGCCAGCAGTGAAGTGGGCGCTCCCAAGCCCGGGTACTTC

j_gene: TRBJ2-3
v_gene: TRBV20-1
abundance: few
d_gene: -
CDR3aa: CSARPYTERISTDTQYF
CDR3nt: TGCAGTGCTAGACCCTATACTGAGCGGATTAGCACAGATACGCAGTATTTT

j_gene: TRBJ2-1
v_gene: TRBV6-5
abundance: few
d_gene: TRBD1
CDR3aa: CASSSGTGGPGEQFF
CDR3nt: TGTGCCAGCAGTTCCGGGACAGGGGGCCCCGGTGAGCAGTTCTTC

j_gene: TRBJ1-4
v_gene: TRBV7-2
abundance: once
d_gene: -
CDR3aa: CASSFKVKNEKLFF
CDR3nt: TGTGCCAGCAGCTTCAAAGTGAAGAATGAAAAACTGTTTTTT

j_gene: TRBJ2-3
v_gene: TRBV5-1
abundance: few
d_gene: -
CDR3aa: CASSSIRGTVTDTQYF
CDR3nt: TGCGCCAGCAGCTCGATCAGAGGGACCGTCACAGATACGCAGTATTTT

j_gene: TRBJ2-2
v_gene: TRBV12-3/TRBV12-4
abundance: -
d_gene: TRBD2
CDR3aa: CASSLAGGPFNTGELFF
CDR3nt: TGTGCCAGCAGTCTAGCGGGGGGGCCTTTCAATACCGGGGAGCTGTTTTTT

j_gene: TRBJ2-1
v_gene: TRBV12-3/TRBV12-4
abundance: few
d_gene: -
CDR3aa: CASSFPSGTEQFF
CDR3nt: TGTGCCAGCAGTTTCCCATCGGGAACTGAGCAGTTCTTC

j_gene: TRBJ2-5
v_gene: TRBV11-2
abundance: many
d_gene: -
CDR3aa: CASSAQQETQYF
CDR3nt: TGTGCCAGCAGCGCACAGCAAGAGACCCAGTACTTC

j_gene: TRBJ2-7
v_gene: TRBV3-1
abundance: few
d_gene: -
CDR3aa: CASSQEWGSYEQYF
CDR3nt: TGTGCCAGCAGCCAAGAATGGGGCAGCTACGAGCAGTACTTC

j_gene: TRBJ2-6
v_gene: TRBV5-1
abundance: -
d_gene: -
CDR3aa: CASSFRGRNSGANVLTF
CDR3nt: TGCGCCAGCAGCTTCAGGGGCCGTAACTCTGGGGCCAACGTCCTGACTTTC

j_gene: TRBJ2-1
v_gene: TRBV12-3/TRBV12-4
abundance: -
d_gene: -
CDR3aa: CASSPTRLEQFF
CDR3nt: TGTGCCAGCAGCCCGACCCGTTTGGAGCAGTTCTTC

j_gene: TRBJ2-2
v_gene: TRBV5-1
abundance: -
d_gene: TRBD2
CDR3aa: CASSLEASGNTGELFF
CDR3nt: TGCGCCAGCAGCTTGGAAGCTAGCGGGAACACCGGGGAGCTGTTTTTT

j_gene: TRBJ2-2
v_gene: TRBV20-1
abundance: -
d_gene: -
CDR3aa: CSAYLGSTGELFF
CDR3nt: TGCAGTGCTTATTTGGGATCCACCGGGGAGCTGTTTTTT

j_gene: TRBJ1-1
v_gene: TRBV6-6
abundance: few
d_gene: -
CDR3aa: CASRLDGNTEAFF
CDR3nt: TGTGCCAGCAGACTCGACGGGAACACTGAAGCTTTCTTT

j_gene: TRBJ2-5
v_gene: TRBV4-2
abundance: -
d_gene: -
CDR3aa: CASSQGLIGTRPVETQYF
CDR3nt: TGTGCCAGCAGCCAAGGTCTGATTGGAACTAGACCCGTAGAGACCCAGTACTTC

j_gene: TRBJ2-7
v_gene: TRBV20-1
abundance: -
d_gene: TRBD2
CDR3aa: CSAGGTSGVQEQYF
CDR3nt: TGCAGTGCTGGAGGGACTAGCGGTGTCCAGGAGCAGTACTTC

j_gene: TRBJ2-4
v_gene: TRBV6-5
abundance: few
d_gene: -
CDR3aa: CASSLELAKNIQYF
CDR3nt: TGTGCCAGCAGTTTAGAGTTAGCCAAAAACATTCAGTACTTC

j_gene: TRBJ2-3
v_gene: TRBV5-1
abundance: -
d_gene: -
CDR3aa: CASSSGTERPTDTQYF
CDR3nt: TGCGCCAGCAGCTCCGGGACCGAAAGACCCACAGATACGCAGTATTTT

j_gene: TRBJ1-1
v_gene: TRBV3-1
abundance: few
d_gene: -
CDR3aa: CASSQFGTEAFF
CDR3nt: TGTGCCAGCAGCCAATTCGGGACTGAAGCTTTCTTT

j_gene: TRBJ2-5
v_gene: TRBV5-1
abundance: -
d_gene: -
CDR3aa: CASLAPTIQETQYF
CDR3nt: TGCGCCAGCTTGGCCCCGACAATTCAAGAGACCCAGTACTTC

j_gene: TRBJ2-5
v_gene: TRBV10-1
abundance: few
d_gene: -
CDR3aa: CASSDLRGARETQYF
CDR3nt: TGCGCCAGCAGTGATCTTCGGGGGGCCCGGGAGACCCAGTACTTC

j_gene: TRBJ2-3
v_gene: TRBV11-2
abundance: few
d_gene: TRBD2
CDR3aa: CASSLLRGGSQGDTQYF
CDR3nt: TGTGCCAGCAGCTTGCTCCGGGGCGGGAGTCAAGGAGATACGCAGTATTTT

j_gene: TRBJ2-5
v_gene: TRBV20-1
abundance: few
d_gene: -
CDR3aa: CSARSQIQETQYF
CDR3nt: TGCAGTGCTAGAAGCCAGATCCAAGAGACCCAGTACTTC

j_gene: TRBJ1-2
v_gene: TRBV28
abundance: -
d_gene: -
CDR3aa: CASSFRAYGYTF
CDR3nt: TGTGCCAGCAGTTTCCGTGCCTATGGCTACACCTTC

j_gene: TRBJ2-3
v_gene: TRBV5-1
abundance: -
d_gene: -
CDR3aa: CASSSGQRNRYF
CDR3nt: TGCGCCAGCAGCTCCGGCCAGAGGAATCGGTATTTT

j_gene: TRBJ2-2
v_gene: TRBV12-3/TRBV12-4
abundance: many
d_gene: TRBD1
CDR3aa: CASRPGQGSTGELFF
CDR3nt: TGTGCCAGCAGGCCGGGACAGGGTTCAACCGGGGAGCTGTTTTTT

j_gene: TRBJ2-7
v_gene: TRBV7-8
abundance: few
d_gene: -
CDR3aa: CASSGSGYEQYF
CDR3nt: TGTGCCAGCAGCGGCAGTGGTTACGAGCAGTACTTC

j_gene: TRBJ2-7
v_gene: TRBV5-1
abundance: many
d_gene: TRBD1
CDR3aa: CASSIQGNSYEQYF
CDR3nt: TGCGCCAGCAGCATACAGGGGAATTCCTACGAGCAGTACTTC

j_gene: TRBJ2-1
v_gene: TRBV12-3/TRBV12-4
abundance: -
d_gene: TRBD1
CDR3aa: CASSEQGAANEQFF
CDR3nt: TGTGCCAGCAGTGAACAGGGGGCGGCCAATGAGCAGTTCTTC

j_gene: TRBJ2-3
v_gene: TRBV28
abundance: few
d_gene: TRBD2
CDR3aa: CASGAFAGGPRHTQYF
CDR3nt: TGTGCCAGTGGGGCGTTCGCGGGAGGGCCAAGGCATACGCAGTATTTT

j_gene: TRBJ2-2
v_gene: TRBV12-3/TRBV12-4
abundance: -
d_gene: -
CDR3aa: CASSFLWDNPNTGELFF
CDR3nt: TGTGCCAGCAGTTTTTTATGGGACAACCCGAACACCGGGGAGCTGTTTTTT

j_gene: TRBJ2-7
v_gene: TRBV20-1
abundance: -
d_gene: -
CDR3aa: CSARGLDYAYEQYF
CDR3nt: TGCAGTGCTAGAGGTCTCGACTATGCCTACGAGCAGTACTTC

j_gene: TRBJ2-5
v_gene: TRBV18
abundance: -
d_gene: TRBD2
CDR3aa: CASSPPSGGETQYF
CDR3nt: TGTGCCAGCTCACCTCCATCGGGAGGAGAGACCCAGTACTTC

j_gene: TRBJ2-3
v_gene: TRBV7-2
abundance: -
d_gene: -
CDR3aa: CASSFKIGATDTQYF
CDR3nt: TGTGCCAGCAGCTTCAAGATTGGGGCCACAGATACGCAGTATTTT

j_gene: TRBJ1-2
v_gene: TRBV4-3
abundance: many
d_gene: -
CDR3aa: CASSQDSGGTDYGYTF
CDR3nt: TGCGCCAGCAGCCAAGACTCCGGGGGCACGGACTATGGCTACACCTTC

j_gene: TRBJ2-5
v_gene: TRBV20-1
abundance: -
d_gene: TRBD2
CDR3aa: CSAASGGFQETQYF
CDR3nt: TGCAGTGCGGCTAGCGGGGGGTTCCAAGAGACCCAGTACTTC

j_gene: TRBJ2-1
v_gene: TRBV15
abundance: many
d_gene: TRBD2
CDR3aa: CATSSKRGPPGNEQFF
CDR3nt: TGTGCCACCAGCAGCAAGCGGGGTCCTCCGGGGAATGAGCAGTTCTTC

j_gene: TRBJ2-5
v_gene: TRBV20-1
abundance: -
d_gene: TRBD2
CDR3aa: CSAKGEREGRSETQYF
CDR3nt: TGCAGTGCCAAGGGGGAGCGGGAGGGCCGGTCGGAGACCCAGTACTTC

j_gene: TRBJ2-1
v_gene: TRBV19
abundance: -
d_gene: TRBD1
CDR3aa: CASSPPDRVFWNEQFF
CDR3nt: TGTGCCAGTAGTCCCCCGGACAGGGTCTTTTGGAATGAGCAGTTCTTC

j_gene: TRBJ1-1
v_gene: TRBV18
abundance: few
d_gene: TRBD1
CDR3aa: CASSDGRDRRLRGTEAFF
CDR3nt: TGTGCCAGCTCAGATGGGCGGGACAGGCGCCTGCGGGGCACTGAAGCTTTCTTT

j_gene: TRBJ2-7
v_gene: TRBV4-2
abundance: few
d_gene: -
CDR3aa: CASSQELDSAYEQYF
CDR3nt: TGTGCCAGCAGCCAAGAACTTGACAGCGCTTACGAGCAGTACTTC

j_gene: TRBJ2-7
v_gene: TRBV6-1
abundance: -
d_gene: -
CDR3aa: CASRQGIRSYEQYF
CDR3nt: TGTGCCAGCAGACAGGGAATAAGGTCCTACGAGCAGTACTTC

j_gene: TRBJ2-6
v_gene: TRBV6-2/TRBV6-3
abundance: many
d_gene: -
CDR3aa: CASSHSGANVLTF
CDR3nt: TGTGCCAGCAGCCACTCTGGGGCCAACGTCCTGACTTTC

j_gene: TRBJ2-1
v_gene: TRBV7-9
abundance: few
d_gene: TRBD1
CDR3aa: CASSPPTGVTYNEQFF
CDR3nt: TGTGCCAGCAGCCCTCCGACAGGGGTTACCTACAATGAGCAGTTCTTC

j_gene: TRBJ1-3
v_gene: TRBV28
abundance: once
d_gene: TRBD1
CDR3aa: CASRPTGGRGNTIYF
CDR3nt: TGTGCCAGCCGCCCGACAGGGGGTCGAGGAAACACCATATATTTT

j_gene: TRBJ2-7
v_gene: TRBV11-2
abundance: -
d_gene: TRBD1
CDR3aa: CASSLKGQSSYEQYF
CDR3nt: TGTGCCAGCAGCCTAAAGGGACAGAGCTCCTACGAGCAGTACTTC

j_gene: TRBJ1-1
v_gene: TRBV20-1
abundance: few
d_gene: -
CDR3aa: CSARDHQGVWTEAFF
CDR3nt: TGCAGTGCTAGAGATCACCAGGGAGTATGGACTGAAGCTTTCTTT

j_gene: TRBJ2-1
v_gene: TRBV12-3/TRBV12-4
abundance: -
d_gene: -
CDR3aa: CASGEGLLLQNEQFF
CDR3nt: TGTGCCAGCGGAGAAGGACTATTGCTACAGAATGAGCAGTTCTTC

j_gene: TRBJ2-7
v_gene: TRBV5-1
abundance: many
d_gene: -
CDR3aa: CASSQGPPEAYEQYF
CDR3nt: TGCGCCAGCAGCCAAGGACCACCCGAAGCCTACGAGCAGTACTTC

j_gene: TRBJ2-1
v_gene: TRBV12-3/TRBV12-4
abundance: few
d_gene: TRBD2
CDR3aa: CASRGTSGDYNEQFF
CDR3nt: TGTGCCAGCAGGGGGACTAGCGGGGATTACAATGAGCAGTTCTTC

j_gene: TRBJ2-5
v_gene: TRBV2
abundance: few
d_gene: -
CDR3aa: CASRATLGETQYF
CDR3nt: TGTGCCAGCAGGGCTACCCTGGGAGAGACCCAGTACTTC

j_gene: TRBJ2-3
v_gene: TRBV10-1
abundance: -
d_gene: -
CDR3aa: CASGGGAGEDSTDTQYF
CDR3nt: TGCGCCAGCGGGGGGGGGGCGGGAGAGGATAGCACAGATACGCAGTATTTT

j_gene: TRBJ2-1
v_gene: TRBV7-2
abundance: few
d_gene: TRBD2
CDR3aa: CASSLNLSGGGRNEQFF
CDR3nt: TGTGCCAGCAGCTTGAACCTTAGCGGGGGGGGCCGGAATGAGCAGTTCTTC